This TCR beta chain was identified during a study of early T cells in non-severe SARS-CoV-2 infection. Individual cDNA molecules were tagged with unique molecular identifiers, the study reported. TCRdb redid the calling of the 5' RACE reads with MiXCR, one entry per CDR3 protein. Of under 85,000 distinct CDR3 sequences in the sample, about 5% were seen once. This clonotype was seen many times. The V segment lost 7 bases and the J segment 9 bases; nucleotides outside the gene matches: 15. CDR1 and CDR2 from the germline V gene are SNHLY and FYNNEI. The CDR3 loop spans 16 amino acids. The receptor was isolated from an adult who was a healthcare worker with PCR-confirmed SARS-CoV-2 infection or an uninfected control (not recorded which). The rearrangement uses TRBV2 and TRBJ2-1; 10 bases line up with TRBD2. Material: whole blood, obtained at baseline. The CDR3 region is CASTKGAGGPNREQFF. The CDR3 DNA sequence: TGTGCCAGCACGAAGGGAGCGGGAGGGCCGAACCGTGAGCAGTTCTTC. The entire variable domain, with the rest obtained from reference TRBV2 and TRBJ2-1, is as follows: EPEVTQTPSHQVTQMGQEVILRCVPISNHLYFYWYRQILGQKVEFLVSFYNNEISEKSEIFDDQFSVERPDGSNFTLKIRSTKLEDSAMYFCASTKGAGGPNREQFFGPGTRLTVL.